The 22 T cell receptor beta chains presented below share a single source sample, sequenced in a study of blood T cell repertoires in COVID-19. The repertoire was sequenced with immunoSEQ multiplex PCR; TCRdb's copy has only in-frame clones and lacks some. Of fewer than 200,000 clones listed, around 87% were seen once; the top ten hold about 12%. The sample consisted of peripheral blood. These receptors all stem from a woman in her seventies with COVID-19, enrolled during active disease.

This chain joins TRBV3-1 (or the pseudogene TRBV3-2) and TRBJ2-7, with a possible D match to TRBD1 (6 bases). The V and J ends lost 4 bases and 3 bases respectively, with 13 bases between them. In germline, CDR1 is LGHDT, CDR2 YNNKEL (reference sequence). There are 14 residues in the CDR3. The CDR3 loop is CASSPIQGFYEQYF. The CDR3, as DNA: TGTGCCAGCAGCCCTATACAGGGTTTCTACGAGCAGTACTTC.

The CDR3 sequence is CASRGGLGYTF. The CDR3 nucleotides read TGTGCCAGCAGGGGGGGGTTAGGCTACACCTTC. The chain links TRBV12-3 or TRBV12-4 to TRBJ1-2; D is perhaps TRBD1 (5 bases). The V end lost 6 bases, the J end lost 8 bases, and 10 bases lay between the germline ends. The length of the CDR3 is 11 residues.

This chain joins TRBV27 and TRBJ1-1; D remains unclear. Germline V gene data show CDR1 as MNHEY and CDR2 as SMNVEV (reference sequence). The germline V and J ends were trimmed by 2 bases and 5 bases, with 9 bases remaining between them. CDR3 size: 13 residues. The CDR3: CASSLGLQTEAFF. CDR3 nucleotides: TGTGCCAGCAGTTTAGGCCTGCAGACTGAAGCTTTCTTT.

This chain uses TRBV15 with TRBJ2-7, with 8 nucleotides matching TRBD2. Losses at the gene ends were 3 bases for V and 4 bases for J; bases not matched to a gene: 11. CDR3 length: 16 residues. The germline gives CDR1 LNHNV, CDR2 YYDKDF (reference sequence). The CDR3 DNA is TGTGCCACCAGCAGTTACGGACTTAGCGGGATGTACGAGCAGTACTTC. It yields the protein CATSSYGLSGMYEQYF.

Here the CDR3 DNA reads TGTGCCAGCAGCCCCACCTCACTAGCGGGCACAGATACGCAGTATTTT. This translates into CASSPTSLAGTDTQYF. The chain carries TRBV7-9 and TRBJ2-3; 8 nucleotides line up with TRBD2. The CDR3 contains 16 residues. V dropped 5 bases and J dropped 1; count of bases not matched to a gene: 8. Germline V gene data show CDR1 as SEHNR and CDR2 as FQNEAQ (reference sequence).

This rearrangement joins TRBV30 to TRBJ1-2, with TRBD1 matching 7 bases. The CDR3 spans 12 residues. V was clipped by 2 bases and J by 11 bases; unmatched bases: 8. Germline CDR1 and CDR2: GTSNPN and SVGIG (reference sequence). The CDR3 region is CAWSLPGGGYTF. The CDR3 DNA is TGTGCCTGGAGTCTTCCAGGGGGAGGATACACCTTC. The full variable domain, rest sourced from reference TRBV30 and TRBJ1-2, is SQTIHQWPATLVQPVGSPLSLECTVEGTSNPNLYWYRQAAGRGLQLLFYSVGIGQISSEVPQNLSASRPQDRQFILSSKKLLLSDSGFYLCAWSLPGGGYTFGSGTRLTVV.

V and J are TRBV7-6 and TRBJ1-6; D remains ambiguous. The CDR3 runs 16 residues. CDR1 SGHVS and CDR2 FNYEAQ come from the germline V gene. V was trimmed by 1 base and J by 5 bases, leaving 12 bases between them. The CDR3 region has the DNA TGTGCCAGCAGCTTAGTTCCCGCCCGAGATAATTCACCCCTCCACTTT. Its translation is CASSLVPARDNSPLHF.

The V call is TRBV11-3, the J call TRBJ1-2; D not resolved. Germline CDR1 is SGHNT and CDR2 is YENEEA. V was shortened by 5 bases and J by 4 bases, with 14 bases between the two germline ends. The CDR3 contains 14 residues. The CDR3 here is CASSPEGELYGYTF. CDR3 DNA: TGTGCCAGCAGCCCTGAAGGAGAACTCTATGGCTACACCTTC.

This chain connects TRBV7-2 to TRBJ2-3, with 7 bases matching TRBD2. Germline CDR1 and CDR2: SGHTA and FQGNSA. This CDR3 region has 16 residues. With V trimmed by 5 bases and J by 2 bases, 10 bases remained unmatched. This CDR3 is CASSRPSGTTTDTQYF. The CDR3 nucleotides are TGTGCCAGCAGCCGCCCCAGTGGGACTACCACAGATACGCAGTATTTT.

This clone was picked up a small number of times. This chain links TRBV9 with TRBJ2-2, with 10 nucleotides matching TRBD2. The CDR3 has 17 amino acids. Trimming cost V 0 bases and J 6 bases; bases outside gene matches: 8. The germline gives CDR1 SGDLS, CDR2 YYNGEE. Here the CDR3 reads CASSVELTSGVAGELFF. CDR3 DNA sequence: TGTGCCAGCAGCGTAGAGTTAACTAGCGGGGTTGCCGGGGAGCTGTTTTTT.

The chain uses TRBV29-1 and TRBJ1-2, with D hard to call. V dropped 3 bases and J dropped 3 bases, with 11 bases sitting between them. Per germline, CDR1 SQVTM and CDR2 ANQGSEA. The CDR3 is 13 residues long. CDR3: CSVDVPADYGYTF. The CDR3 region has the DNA TGCAGCGTTGACGTCCCTGCGGACTATGGCTACACCTTC.

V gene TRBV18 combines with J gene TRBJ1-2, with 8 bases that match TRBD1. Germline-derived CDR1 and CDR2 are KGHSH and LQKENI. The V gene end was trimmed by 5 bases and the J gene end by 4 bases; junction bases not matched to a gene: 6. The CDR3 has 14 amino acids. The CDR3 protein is CASSAQGASYGYTF. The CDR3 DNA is TGTGCCAGCTCAGCTCAGGGGGCGAGCTATGGCTACACCTTC.

CDR3 in amino acids: CASSLRLAGGSSYNEQFF. The DNA for the CDR3 is TGTGCCAGTAGTCTTCGGCTAGCGGGAGGCAGCTCCTACAATGAGCAGTTCTTC. The chain employs TRBV19 and TRBJ2-1, with 11 bases identical to TRBD2. In germline, CDR1 is LNHDA, CDR2 SQIVND (reference sequence). Trimming took 5 bases from V and 0 from J; bases not matched to a gene: 9. The CDR3 is 18 residues long.

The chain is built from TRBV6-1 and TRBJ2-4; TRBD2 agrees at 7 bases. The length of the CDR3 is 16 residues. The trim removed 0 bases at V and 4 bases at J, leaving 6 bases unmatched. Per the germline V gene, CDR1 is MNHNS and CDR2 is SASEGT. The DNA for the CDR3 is TGTGCCAGCAGTGAAGCGGGCGGGGGACGGAAAAACATTCAGTACTTC. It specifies CASSEAGGGRKNIQYF.

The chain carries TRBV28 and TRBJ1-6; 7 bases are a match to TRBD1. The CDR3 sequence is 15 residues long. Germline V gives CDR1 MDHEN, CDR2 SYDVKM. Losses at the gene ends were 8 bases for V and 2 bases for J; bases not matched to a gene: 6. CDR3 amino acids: CASGDSLAYNSPLHF. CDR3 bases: TGTGCCAGCGGGGACAGTCTCGCCTATAATTCACCCCTCCACTTT.

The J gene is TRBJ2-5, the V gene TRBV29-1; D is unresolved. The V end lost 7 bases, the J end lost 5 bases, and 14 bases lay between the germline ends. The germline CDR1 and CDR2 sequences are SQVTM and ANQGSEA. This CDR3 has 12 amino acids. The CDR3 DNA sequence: TGCAGCGCCAGGCTATATGGGGAGACCCAGTACTTC. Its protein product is CSARLYGETQYF. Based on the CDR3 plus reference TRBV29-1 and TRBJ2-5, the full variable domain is SAVISQKPSRDICQRGTSLTIQCQVDSQVTMMFWYRQQPGQSLTLIATANQGSEATYESGFVIDKFPISRPNLTFSTLTVSNMSPEDSSIYLCSARLYGETQYFGPGTRLLVL.

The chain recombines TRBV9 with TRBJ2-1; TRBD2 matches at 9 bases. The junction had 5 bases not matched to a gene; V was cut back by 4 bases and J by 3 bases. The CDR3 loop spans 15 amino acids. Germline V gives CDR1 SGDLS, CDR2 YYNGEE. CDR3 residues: CASSRTSVDYNEQFF. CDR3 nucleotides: TGTGCCAGCAGCCGGACTAGCGTCGACTACAATGAGCAGTTCTTC.

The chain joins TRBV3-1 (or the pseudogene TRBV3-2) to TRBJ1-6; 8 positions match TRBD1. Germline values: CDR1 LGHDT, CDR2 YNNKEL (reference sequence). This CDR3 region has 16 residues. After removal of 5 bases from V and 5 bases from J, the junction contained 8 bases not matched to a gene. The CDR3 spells CASSFGQGINNSPLHF. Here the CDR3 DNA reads TGTGCCAGCAGCTTCGGACAGGGCATTAATAATTCACCCCTCCACTTT.

CDR3 residues: CASSQVSDSSGPQHF. In nucleotides, the CDR3 is TGCGCCAGCAGCCAAGTGTCCGACAGCTCGGGGCCCCAGCATTTT. The genes are TRBV4-1 and TRBJ1-5; the D gene is possibly TRBD1 (5 bases). Looked up from germline, CDR1 is MGHRA and CDR2 is YSYEKL. The CDR3 is 15 amino acids. V gave up 1 base and J gave up 9 bases, with 16 bases separating them.

As DNA, the CDR3 is TGCGCCAGCAGCCTTAGCGGGAGCTCGAACAATGAGCAGTTCTTC. Protein sequence: CASSLSGSSNNEQFF. The rearrangement joins TRBV5-1 to TRBJ2-1, with 9 bases matching TRBD2. The CDR3 runs 15 residues. The germline gives CDR1 SGHRS, CDR2 YFSETQ. V lost 4 bases and J lost 5; bases outside the gene matches: 7.

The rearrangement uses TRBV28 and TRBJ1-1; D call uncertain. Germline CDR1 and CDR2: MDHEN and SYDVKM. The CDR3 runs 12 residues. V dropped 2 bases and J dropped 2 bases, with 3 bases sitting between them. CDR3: CASSLLNTEAFF. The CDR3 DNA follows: TGTGCCAGCAGTTTACTAAACACTGAAGCTTTCTTT. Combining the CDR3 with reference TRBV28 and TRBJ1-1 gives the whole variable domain DVKVTQSSRYLVKRTGEKVFLECVQDMDHENMFWYRQDPGLGLRLIYFSYDVKMKEKGDIPEGYSVSREKKERFSLILESASTNQTSMYLCASSLLNTEAFFGQGTRLTVV.

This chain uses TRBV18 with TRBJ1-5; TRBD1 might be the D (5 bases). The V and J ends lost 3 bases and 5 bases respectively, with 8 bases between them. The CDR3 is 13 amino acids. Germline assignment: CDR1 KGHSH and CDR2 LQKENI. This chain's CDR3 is CASSPKGDQPQHF. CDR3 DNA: TGTGCCAGCTCACCTAAAGGGGATCAGCCCCAGCATTTT.